This is a list of T cell receptor beta chains from one sample in a study of shared clonotypes between healthy human individuals. Clones were sequenced by immunoSEQ multiplex PCR, and TCRdb holds only the in-frame ones, with some missing. This sample has some 2 million clones, with over 85% found just once. Material for sequencing was naive CD8+ T cells sorted from blood. These receptors were obtained from a man between 18 and 29 years old in good health. The CDR3 runs from the conserved cysteine through the conserved F or W. Fields, in order: CDR3 protein, J gene, V gene.

CASSEIGEITGELFF,TRBJ2-2,TRBV10-2
CASSFDSNYGYTF,TRBJ1-2,TRBV7-9
CASNSGTRVETQYF,TRBJ2-5,TRBV9
CASSFGGIDYEQYF,TRBJ2-7,TRBV13
CASRSGTPGDEQFF,TRBJ2-1,TRBV2
CASSQAISGGWEQYF,TRBJ2-7,TRBV4-1
CASSSGEGWNEQYF,TRBJ2-7,TRBV19
CASSPSGRLYEQYF,TRBJ2-7,TRBV6-5
CASSLVTGSTGNTIYF,TRBJ1-3,TRBV7-9
CASSLTGGPGEAFF,TRBJ1-1,TRBV27
CASSLLGGAATSHEQFF,TRBJ2-1,TRBV11-2
CASSPPSSLFPQHF,TRBJ1-5,TRBV7-9
CSVEDSIQETQYF,TRBJ2-5,TRBV29-1
CASSELAGGPSDTQYF,TRBJ2-3,TRBV7-9
CASSSPFSGTDPYEQYF,TRBJ2-7,TRBV5-1
CASSKTSTGGLDEQYF,TRBJ2-7,TRBV10-2
CAISDLGQGSYEQYF,TRBJ2-7,TRBV10-3
CASSLDSGNTEAFF,TRBJ1-1,TRBV7-6
CASSEFDIAGANTGELFF,TRBJ2-2,TRBV25-1
CASSFYRGLNTEAFF,TRBJ1-1,TRBV7-9
CASSFYREIGELFF,TRBJ2-2,TRBV27
CASSVEEGSPLHF,TRBJ1-6,TRBV9
CASSLWVDRADFSEAFF,TRBJ1-1,TRBV28
CASSQGPGQSYEQYF,TRBJ2-7,TRBV4-1
CASSPGQAYNEQFF,TRBJ2-1,TRBV13
CASSPSPGTSAGELFF,TRBJ2-2,TRBV19
CASSPATSGASYEQYF,TRBJ2-7,TRBV9
CASSEAATGVNIQYF,TRBJ2-4,TRBV2